This T cell receptor beta chain was retrieved from a study of post-analysis software for immune sequencing data. The study's findings and limits: With TRBV5-6, TRBV5-1 and TRBV20-1 included, about five TRBV segments were more frequent in patients than in controls. Comparison with controls showed significantly lower normalized Chao1 diversity in multiple sclerosis patients.

The CDR3 sequence is 14 residues long. CDR1 SGHAT and CDR2 FQNNGV come from the germline V gene. With 1 base removed from V and 3 bases from J, the gap between germline ends came to 9 bases. Regarding this clonotype: Its target is not known.

Researchers reported that TCR beta cDNA libraries carried unique molecular identifiers. With roughly 0.85 to 11 million T cells as the source, a few hundred thousand cDNA molecules resulted. MiXCR, applied by TCRdb to the PCR reads, yields one record per CDR3 protein. The table includes 430,000 or so distinct CDR3 sequences, over 30% detected once. This sequence joins TRBV11-2 and TRBJ1-2, with D tentatively TRBD1 (6 bases). This sequence was found in a girl aged 2-10 years with multiple sclerosis. Sequenced sample: blood. CDR3 in amino acids: CASSLGTAYYGYTF. DNA for the CDR3: TGTGCCAGCAGCTTAGGGACAGCTTACTATGGCTACACCTTC. Using reference TRBV11-2 and TRBJ1-2 for the parts outside the CDR3, the full variable domain is EAGVAQSPRYKIIEKRQSVAFWCNPISGHATLYWYQQILGQGPKLLIQFQNNGVVDDSQLPKDRFSAERLKGVDSTLKIQPAKLEDSAVYLCASSLGTAYYGYTFGSGTRLTVV.